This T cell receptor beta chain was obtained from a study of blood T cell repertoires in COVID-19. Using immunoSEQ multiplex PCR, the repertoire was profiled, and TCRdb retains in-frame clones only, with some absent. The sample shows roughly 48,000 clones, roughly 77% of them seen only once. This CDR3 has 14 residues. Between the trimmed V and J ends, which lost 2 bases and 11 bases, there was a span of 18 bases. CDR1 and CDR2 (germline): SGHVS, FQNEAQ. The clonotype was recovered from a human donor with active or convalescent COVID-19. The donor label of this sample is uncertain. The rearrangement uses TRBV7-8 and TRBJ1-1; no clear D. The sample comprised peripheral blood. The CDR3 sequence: CASSLILALPGAFF. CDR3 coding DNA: TGTGCCAGCAGCTTAATATTGGCCCTCCCGGGGGCTTTCTTT.